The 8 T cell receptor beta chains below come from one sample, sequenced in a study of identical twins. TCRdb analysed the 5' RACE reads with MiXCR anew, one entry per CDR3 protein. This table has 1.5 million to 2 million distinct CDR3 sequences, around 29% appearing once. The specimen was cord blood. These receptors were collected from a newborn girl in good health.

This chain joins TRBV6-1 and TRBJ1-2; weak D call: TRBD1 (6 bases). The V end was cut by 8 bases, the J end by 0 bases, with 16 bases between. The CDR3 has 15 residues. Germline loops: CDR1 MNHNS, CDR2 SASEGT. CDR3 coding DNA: TGTGCCAGCGTCGGGGGCTCTACCGCTAACTATGGCTACACCTTC. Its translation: CASVGGSTANYGYTF.

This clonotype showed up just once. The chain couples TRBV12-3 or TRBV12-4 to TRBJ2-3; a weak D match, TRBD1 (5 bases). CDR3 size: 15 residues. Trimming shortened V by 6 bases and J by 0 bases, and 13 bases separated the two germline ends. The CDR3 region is CASRPRQISTDTQYF. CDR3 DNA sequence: TGTGCCAGCAGACCTCGACAGATTAGCACAGATACGCAGTATTTT.

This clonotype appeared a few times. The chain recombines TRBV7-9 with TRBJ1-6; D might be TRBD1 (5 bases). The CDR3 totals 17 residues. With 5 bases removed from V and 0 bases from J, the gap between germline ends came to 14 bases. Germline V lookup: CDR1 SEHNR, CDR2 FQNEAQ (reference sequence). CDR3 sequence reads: CASSAHRSSSYNSPLHF. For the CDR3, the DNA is TGTGCCAGCAGCGCACACAGGTCGAGCTCCTATAATTCACCCCTCCACTTT.

The CDR3 protein is CASSLAPTWTSGVNPSTDTQYF. The CDR3 DNA is TGTGCCAGCAGCTTAGCCCCAACATGGACTAGCGGGGTTAACCCTAGCACAGATACGCAGTATTTT. This sequence joins TRBV7-2 and TRBJ2-3; 12 bases map to TRBD2. V lost 0 bases and J lost 0; bases outside the gene matches: 16. Germline V CDR1 and CDR2: SGHTA, FQGNSA. This CDR3 contains 22 residues.

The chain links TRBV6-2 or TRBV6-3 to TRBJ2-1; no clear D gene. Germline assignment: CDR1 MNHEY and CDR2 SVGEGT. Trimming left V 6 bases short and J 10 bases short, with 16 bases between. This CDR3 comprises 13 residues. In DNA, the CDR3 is TGTGCCAGCAGCCGGGCTGGATCCGGAGAGCAGTTCTTC. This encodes CASSRAGSGEQFF.

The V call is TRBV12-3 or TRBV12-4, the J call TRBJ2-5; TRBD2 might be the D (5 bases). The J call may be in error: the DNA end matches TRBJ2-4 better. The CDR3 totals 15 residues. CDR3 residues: CASSIASRAKNIQYF. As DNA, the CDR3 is TGTGCCAGCAGCATAGCGTCCCGAGCCAAAAACATTCAGTACTTC.

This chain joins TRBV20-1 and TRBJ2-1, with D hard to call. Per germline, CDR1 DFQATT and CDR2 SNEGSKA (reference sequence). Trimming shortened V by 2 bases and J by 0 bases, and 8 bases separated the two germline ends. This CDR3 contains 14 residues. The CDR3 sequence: CSARRPGSYNEQFF. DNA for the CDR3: TGCAGTGCTAGAAGGCCCGGCTCCTACAATGAGCAGTTCTTC.

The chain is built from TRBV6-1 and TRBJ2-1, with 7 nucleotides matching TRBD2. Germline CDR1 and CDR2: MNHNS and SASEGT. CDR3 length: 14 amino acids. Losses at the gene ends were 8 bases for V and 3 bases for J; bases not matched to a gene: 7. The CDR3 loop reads CASVGTILYNEQFF. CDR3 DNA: TGTGCCAGCGTCGGGACTATACTCTACAATGAGCAGTTCTTC.